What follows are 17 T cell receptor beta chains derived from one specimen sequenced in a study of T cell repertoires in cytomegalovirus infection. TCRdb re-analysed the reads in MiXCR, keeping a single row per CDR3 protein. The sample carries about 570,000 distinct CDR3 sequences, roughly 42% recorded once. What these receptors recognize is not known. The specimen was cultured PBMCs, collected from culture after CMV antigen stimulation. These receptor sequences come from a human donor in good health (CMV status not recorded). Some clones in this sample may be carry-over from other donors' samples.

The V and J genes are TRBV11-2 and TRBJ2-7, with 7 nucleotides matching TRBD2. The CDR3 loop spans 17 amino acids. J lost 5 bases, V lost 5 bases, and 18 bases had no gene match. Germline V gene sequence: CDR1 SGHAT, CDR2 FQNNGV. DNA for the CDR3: TGTGCCAGCAGCCATCCCGGCGGGAGAGTTTGGGGAAACGAGCAGTACTTC. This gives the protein CASSHPGGRVWGNEQYF.

The CDR3 DNA reads TGTGCCAGCAGTACAGGGTCAGAGGATACGCAGTATTTT. Translated, it gives CASSTGSEDTQYF. The gene calls are TRBV6-1 and TRBJ2-3; TRBD1 is a possible D gene (6 bases). Germline V gene sequence: CDR1 MNHNS, CDR2 SASEGT. CDR3 size: 13 residues. V lost 5 bases and J 6 bases, leaving 12 bases between the germline ends.

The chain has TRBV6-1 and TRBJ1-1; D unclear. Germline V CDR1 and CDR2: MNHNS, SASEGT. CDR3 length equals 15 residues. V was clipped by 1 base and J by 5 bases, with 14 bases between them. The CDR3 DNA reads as TGTGCCAGCAGTGAAGAAGTGGAACGAGGAACTGAAGCTTTCTTT. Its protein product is CASSEEVERGTEAFF.

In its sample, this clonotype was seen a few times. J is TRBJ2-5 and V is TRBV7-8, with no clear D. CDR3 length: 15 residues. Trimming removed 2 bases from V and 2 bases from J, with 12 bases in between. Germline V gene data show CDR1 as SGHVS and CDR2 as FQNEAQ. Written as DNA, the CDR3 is TGTGCCAGCAGCTTACCCAGGTTTGATCAAGAGACCCAGTACTTC. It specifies CASSLPRFDQETQYF.

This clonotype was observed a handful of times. The CDR3 coding sequence is TGTGCCAGCAGCTCGGGACAGGGGTTGGATGAGCAGTTCTTC. It encodes CASSSGQGLDEQFF. The V and J genes are TRBV7-6 and TRBJ2-1, with 10 bases fitting TRBD1. Losses at the gene ends were 4 bases for V and 8 bases for J; bases not matched to a gene: 5. The CDR3 is 14 residues long. Germline V gives CDR1 SGHVS, CDR2 FNYEAQ.

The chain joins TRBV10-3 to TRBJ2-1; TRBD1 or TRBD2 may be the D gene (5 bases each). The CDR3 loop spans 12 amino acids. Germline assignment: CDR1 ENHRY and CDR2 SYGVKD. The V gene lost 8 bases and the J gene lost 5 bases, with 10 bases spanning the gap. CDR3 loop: CAIEGSHNEQFF. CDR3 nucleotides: TGTGCCATCGAGGGGTCCCACAATGAGCAGTTCTTC.

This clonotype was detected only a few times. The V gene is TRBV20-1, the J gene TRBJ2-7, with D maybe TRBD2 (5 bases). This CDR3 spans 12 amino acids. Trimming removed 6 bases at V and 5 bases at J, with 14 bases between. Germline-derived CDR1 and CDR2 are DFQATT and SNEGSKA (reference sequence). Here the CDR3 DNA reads TGCAGTGCAAAAACTAGTTCCCACGAGCAGTACTTC. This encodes CSAKTSSHEQYF.

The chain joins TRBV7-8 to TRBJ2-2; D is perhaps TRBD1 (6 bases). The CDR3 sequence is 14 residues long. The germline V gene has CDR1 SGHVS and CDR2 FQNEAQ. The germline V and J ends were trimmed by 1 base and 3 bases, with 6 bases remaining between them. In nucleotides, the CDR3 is TGTGCCAGCAGCTTAGACAGGGACACCGGGGAGCTGTTTTTT. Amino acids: CASSLDRDTGELFF.

CDR3 nucleotide sequence: TGTGCCAGCAGTTACCCGGGGAGCGCAGATACGCAGTATTTT. This sequence encodes CASSYPGSADTQYF. J is TRBJ2-3 and V is TRBV6-6; D is possibly TRBD2 (5 bases). V was clipped by 2 bases and J by 4 bases, with 10 bases between them. CDR1 and CDR2 from the germline V gene are MNHNY and SVGAGI (reference sequence). The CDR3 runs to 14 residues.

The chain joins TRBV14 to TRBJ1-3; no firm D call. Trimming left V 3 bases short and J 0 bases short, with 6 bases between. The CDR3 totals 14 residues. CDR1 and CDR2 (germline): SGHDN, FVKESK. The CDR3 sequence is CASSHRNSGNTIYF. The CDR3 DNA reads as TGTGCCAGCAGCCACCGCAACTCTGGAAACACCATATATTTT.

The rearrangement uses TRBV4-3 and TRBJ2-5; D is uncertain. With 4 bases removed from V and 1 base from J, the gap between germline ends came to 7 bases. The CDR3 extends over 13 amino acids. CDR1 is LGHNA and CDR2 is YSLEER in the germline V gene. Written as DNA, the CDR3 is TGCGCCAGCAGCCCAGACACCCAAGAGACCCAGTACTTC. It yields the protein CASSPDTQETQYF.

Here the CDR3 DNA reads TGTGCCAGCAGTCCACAGCGGGGGGGCGTCGTGGAGACCCAGTACTTC. Protein: CASSPQRGGVVETQYF. This chain uses TRBV12-3 or TRBV12-4 with TRBJ2-5, with 10 bases matching TRBD2. The CDR3 sequence is 16 residues long. The trim removed 5 bases at V and 5 bases at J, leaving 11 bases unmatched.

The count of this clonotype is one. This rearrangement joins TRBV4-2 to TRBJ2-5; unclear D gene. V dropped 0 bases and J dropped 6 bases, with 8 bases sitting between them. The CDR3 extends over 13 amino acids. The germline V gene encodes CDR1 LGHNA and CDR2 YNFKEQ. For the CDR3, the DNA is TGTGCCAGCAGCCAAGATAGTCGCCAGACCCAGTACTTC. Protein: CASSQDSRQTQYF.

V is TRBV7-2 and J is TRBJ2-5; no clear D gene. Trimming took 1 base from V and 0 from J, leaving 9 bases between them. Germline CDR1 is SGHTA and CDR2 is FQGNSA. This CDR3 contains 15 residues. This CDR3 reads CASSLGTDYQETQYF. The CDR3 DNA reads TGTGCCAGCAGCTTAGGTACAGATTACCAAGAGACCCAGTACTTC.

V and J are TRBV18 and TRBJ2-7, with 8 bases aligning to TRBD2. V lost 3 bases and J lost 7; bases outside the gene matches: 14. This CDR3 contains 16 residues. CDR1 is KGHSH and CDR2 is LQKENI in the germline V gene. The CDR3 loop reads CASSPKPGLDTGEQYF. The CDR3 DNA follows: TGTGCCAGCTCACCGAAACCGGGACTAGATACAGGGGAGCAGTACTTC.

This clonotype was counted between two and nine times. Here the CDR3 reads CASSPGSLGKNEQFF. Written as DNA, the CDR3 is TGTGCCAGCAGCCCCGGTTCACTGGGGAAAAATGAGCAGTTCTTC. This sequence joins TRBV7-8 and TRBJ2-1; D is undetermined. The V gene's germline CDR1 is SGHVS and CDR2 FQNEAQ. This CDR3 region has 15 residues. V was shortened by 5 bases and J by 7 bases, with 18 bases between the two germline ends.

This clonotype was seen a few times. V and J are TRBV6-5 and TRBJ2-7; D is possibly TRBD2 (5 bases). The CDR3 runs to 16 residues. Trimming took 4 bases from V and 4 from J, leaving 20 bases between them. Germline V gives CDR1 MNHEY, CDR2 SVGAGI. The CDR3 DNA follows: TGTGCCAGCAGTTCCCGTGGTAGCGAAAATTCTTACGAGCAGTACTTC. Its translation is CASSSRGSENSYEQYF.